The 7 T cell receptor beta chains below were found in one sample sequenced in a study of T cell responses to AZD1222 COVID-19 vaccine. Some clones are missing from TCRdb's copy, which holds only in-frame ones; the method was immunoSEQ multiplex PCR. Among 75,000 to 85,000 clones listed, approximately 88% were seen once. This sample comprised peripheral blood, obtained 28 days after the second AZD1222 dose. These receptors were taken from an adult who received the AZD1222 COVID-19 vaccine.

The chain is built from TRBV12-2 and TRBJ2-7; TRBD1 is the table's D call and was not checked against the DNA. TRBV12-2 is labeled a pseudogene. This CDR3 contains 16 residues. CDR3 DNA sequence: TGTGCAAGTCGCTTAGGGGCGAGACAGGGTTGGGACGAGCAGTACTTC. This encodes CASRLGARQGWDEQYF.

V usage is TRBV2 and J usage is TRBJ1-2, with TRBD1 matching 8 bases. The CDR3 spans 12 residues. With 6 bases clipped from V and 3 bases from J, the junction kept 0 bases outside the gene matches. Per germline, CDR1 SNHLY and CDR2 FYNNEI. CDR3 DNA sequence: TGTGCCAGCAGGGACAGGGACTATGGCTACACCTTC. It specifies CASRDRDYGYTF. Drawing the rest from reference TRBV2 and TRBJ1-2, the complete variable domain is EPEVTQTPSHQVTQMGQEVILRCVPISNHLYFYWYRQILGQKVEFLVSFYNNEISEKSEIFDDQFSVERPDGSNFTLKIRSTKLEDSAMYFCASRDRDYGYTFGSGTRLTVV.

This chain connects TRBV11-3 to TRBJ2-7; either TRBD1 or TRBD2 may fit D (5 bases each). V was cut by 5 bases and J by 3 bases, with 14 bases left in between. CDR3 length equals 14 residues. Looked up from germline, CDR1 is SGHNT and CDR2 is YENEEA. The CDR3 spells CASSKATGGYEQYF. The CDR3 coding sequence is TGTGCCAGCAGCAAAGCGACTGGGGGCTACGAGCAGTACTTC. The whole variable domain, remainder taken from reference TRBV11-3 and TRBJ2-7, is EAGVVQSPRYKIIEKKQPVAFWCNPISGHNTLYWYLQNLGQGPELLIRYENEEAVDDSQLPKDRFSAERLKGVDSTLKIQPAELGDSAVYLCASSKATGGYEQYFGPGTRLTVT.

This chain joins TRBV7-3 and TRBJ1-1, with 9 bases identical to TRBD1. Losses at the gene ends were 5 bases for V and 1 base for J; bases not matched to a gene: 11. Looked up from germline, CDR1 is SGHTA and CDR2 is FQGTGA. The CDR3 runs to 17 residues. The CDR3 DNA follows: TGTGCCAGCAGCCGTACAGGGGGCGTTTCAAGGAACACTGAAGCTTTCTTT. Translation gives CASSRTGGVSRNTEAFF.

A single count supports this clone. The chain links TRBV7-2 to TRBJ2-3; 8 bases agree with TRBD1. CDR1 SGHTA and CDR2 FQGNSA come from the germline V gene. J was trimmed by 2 bases and V by 3 bases; bases with no gene match: 13. This CDR3 contains 18 residues. The CDR3 DNA sequence: TGTGCCAGCAGCTTCAGCCCCCGGGACAGGTCTATCACAGATACGCAGTATTTT. Its protein is CASSFSPRDRSITDTQYF.

The chain uses TRBV7-8 and TRBJ2-3, with D perhaps matching TRBD2 (7 bases). Germline V CDR1 and CDR2: SGHVS, FQNEAQ. Trimming shortened V by 5 bases and J by 4 bases, and 22 bases separated the two germline ends. This CDR3 has 17 residues. The CDR3 reads CASSRSRGGGGPDTQYF. As DNA, the CDR3 is TGTGCCAGCAGCCGATCTAGGGGGGGCGGGGGCCCAGATACGCAGTATTTT.

The chain combines TRBV3-1 (or the pseudogene TRBV3-2) with TRBJ1-4; 7 bases are a match to TRBD1. This CDR3 region has 16 residues. CDR1 LGHDT and CDR2 YNNKEL come from the germline V gene (reference sequence). The V gene end was trimmed by 3 bases and the J gene end by 6 bases; junction bases not matched to a gene: 10. Here the CDR3 DNA reads TGTGCCAGCAGCCATTTCGGGGCAGGGGGGGATGAAAAACTGTTTTTT. Protein: CASSHFGAGGDEKLFF.